This TCR beta chain emerged from a study of T cell clusters in autoimmune cytopenias. Study summary: The median distinct TRB clonotype count was around 2,400 per sample, from a median 51,575 reads.

Germline V gives CDR1 SQVTM, CDR2 ANQGSEA. The CDR3 runs 14 residues. TRB was amplified by touch-down multiplex PCR, primer pools A and B combined. TCRdb re-called the multiplex PCR reads; every CDR3 protein appears as one record, without DNA. The sample has about 5,300 distinct CDR3 sequences. A note on this clonotype: Its antigen remains unknown.

Each sample's input was approximately 270 ng genomic DNA, 35,000 to 40,000 genome equivalents. General study findings and limits: Active autoimmune hepatitis patients had approximately 3.2-fold fewer exclusive TRB clusters than healthy donors.

Separately, the same data were catalogued under a study of T cell repertoires in aging, cancer and after chemotherapy. That paper notes: Compared with age-matched healthy donors, untreated hematological or solid cancer patients showed higher blood TCR clonality. In each cancer cohort, median generation probability increased across chemotherapy, suggesting thymic output rebounded.

The receptor was derived from a human donor in good health. V is TRBV29-1 and J is TRBJ2-2; TCRdb's assignment of TRBD1 cannot be checked, as there is no DNA. What was sequenced was peripheral blood. Here the CDR3 reads CSALTGGVVGELFF.